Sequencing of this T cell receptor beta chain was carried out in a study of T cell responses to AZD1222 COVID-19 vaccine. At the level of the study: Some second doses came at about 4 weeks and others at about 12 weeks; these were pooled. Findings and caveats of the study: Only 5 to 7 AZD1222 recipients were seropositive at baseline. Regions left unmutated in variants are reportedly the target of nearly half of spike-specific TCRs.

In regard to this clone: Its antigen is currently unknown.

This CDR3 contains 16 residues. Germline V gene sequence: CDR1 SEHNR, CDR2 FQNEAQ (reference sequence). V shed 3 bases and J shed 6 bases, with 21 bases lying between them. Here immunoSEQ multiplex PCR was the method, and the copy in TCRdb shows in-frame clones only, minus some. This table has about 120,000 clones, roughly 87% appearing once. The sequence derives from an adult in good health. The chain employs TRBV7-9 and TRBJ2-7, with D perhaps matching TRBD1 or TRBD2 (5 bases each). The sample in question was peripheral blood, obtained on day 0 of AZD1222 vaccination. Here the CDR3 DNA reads TGTGCCAGCAGCTTCTTAGGGGACCTCGAATTCGGCGAGCAGTACTTC. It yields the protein CASSFLGDLEFGEQYF.